This entry describes one T cell receptor (beta chain). Its antigen is still unknown. At one of its ends the junction is not consistent with the germline gene, which may arise from a read error. The sample is drawn from a study of cytomegalovirus exposure and HLA in healthy donors. Whole-study results and caveats: One later analysis reportedly identified an Asian-associated ancestry cluster that showed fewer N-insertions than the approximately 700-donor mean.

The PCR had 60 Vbeta and 13 Jbeta primers. Measured with immunoSEQ multiplex PCR; TCRdb has only the in-frame clones, and not every one. This table has about 79,000 clones, around 71% appearing once. Germline lookup yields CDR1 MNHNS and CDR2 SASEGT. The CDR3 length is 16 residues. The sequencing sample was made of PBMCs. This receptor was obtained from a man between 60 and 75 years old in good health and CMV-seronegative. This chain uses TRBV6-1 with TRBJ2-2; 10 nucleotides agree with TRBD2. The CDR3 here is CASTEALAGRTGELFF. The CDR3 DNA is TGTGCCAGCACTGAAGCACTAGCGGGAAGAACCGGGGAGCTGTTTTTT.